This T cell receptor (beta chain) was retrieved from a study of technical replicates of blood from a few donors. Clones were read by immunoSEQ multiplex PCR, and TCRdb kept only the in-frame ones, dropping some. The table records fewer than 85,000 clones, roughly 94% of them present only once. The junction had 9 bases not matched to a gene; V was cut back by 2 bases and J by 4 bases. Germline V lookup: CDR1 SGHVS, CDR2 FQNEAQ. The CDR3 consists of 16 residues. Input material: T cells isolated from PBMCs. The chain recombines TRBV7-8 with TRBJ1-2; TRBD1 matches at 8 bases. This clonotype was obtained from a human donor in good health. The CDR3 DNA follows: TGTGCCAGCAGCTTACGGGACAGGCCGAACATCTATGGCTACACCTTC. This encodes CASSLRDRPNIYGYTF.